This T cell receptor beta chain originates from a study of follicular helper T cells after annual influenza vaccination. The study, taken as a whole, reports: Most later recoveries of Day 7 ICOS+CD38+ clones were ICOS-CD38- cTfh. Change in circulating plasmablasts correlated with ICOS+CD38+ cTfh clonality change. Yearly vaccinations repeatedly recalled conserved clonotypes in ICOS+CD38+ cTfh.

V trimming: 4 bases; J trimming: 4 bases; junction bases outside the gene matches: 8. Germline V gene sequence: CDR1 KGHSH, CDR2 LQKENI. The CDR3 covers 15 residues. Time point in this sample: 2015-2016 season, 7 days after influenza vaccination. Donors were community-dwelling with no influenza vaccine in the prior 6 months. The assay was immunoSEQ multiplex PCR, and TCRdb's table has in-frame clones only and misses some. The sample lists over 8,000 clones, roughly 80% occurring once. A word on this clone: Its antigen is currently unknown.

The sequence was obtained from an adult who received the influenza vaccine. The specimen was CXCR5+ CD38- circulating T follicular helper cells from blood, collected 7 days after influenza vaccination. Stated subset: circulating Tfh, non-naive CD4+CXCR5+PD-1+ (ICOS+CD38+ or ICOS-CD38-). The genes are TRBV18 and TRBJ2-3, with 7 bases fitting TRBD2. The CDR3 sequence: CASSRPGGRADTQYF. The CDR3 nucleotides read TGTGCCAGCTCACGTCCGGGGGGAAGGGCAGATACGCAGTATTTT.